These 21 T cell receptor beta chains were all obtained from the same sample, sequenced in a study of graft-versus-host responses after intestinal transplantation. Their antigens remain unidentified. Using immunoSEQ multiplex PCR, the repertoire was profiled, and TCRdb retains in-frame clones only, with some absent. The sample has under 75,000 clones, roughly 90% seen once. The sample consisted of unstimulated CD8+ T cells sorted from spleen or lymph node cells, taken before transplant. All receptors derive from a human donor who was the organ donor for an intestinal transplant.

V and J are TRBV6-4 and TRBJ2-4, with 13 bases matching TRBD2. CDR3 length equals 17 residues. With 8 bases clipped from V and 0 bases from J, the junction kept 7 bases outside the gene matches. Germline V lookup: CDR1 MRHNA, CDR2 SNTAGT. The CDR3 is CASRTSGGYLAKNIQYF. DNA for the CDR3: TGTGCCAGCCGGACTAGCGGGGGTTACCTAGCCAAAAACATTCAGTACTTC.

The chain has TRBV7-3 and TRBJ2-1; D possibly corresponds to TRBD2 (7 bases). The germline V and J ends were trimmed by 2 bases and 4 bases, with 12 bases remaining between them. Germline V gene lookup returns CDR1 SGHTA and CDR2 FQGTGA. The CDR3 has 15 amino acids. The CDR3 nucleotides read TGTGCCAGCAGCTTAGGTAGGGGGGGGTACAATGAGCAGTTCTTC. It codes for CASSLGRGGYNEQFF.

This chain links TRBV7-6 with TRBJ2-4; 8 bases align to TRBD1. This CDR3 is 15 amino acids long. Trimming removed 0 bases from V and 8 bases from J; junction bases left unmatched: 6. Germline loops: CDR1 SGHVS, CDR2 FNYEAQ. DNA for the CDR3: TGTGCCAGCAGCTTAGCTGGACAGGGACAGGACATTCAGTACTTC. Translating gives CASSLAGQGQDIQYF.

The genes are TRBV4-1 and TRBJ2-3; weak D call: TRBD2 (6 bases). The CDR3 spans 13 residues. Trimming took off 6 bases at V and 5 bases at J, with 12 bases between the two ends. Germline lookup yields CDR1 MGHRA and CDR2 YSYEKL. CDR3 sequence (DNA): TGCGCCAGCAGTGCGGGGCCCGGAGATACGCAGTATTTT. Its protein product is CASSAGPGDTQYF.

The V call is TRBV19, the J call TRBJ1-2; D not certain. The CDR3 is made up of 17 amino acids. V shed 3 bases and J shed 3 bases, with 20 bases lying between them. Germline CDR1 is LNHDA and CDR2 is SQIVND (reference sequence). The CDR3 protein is CASSIAPTLEPHYGYTF. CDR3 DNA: TGTGCCAGTAGTATCGCCCCAACCCTCGAGCCGCACTATGGCTACACCTTC.

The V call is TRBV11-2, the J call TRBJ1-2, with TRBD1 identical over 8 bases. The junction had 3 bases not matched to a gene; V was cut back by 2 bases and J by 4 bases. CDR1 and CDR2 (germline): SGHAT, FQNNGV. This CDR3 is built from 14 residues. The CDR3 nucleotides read TGTGCCAGCAGCTTAATAACAGGGGGCTATGGCTACACCTTC. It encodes CASSLITGGYGYTF.

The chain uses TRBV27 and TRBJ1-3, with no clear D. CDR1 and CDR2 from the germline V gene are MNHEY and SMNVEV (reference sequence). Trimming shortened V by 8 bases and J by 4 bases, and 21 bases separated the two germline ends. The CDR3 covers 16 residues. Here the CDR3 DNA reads TGTGCCAGCCGAGTCGACGGGAGCGGATCCGGAAACACCATATATTTT. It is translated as CASRVDGSGSGNTIYF.

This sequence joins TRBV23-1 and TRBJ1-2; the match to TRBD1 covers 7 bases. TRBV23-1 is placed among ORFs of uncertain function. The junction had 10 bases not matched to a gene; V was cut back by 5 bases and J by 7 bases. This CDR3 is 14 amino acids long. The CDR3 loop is CASSSRDRSSGYTF. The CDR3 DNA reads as TGCGCCAGCAGTAGTCGGGACAGATCGAGTGGCTACACCTTC.

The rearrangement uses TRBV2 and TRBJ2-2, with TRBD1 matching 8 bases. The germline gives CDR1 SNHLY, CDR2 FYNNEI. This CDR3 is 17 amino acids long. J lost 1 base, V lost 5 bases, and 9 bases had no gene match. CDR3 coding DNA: TGTGCCAGCAGTTCTCGGAGGGGACAGGAGAACACCGGGGAGCTGTTTTTT. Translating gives CASSSRRGQENTGELFF.

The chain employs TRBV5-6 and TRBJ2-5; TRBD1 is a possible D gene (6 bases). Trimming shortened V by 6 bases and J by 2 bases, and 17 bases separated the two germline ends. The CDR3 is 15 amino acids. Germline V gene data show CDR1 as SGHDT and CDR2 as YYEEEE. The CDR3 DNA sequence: TGTGCCAGCACCTCGAACAGGGTAAATCAAGAGACCCAGTACTTC. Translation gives CASTSNRVNQETQYF.

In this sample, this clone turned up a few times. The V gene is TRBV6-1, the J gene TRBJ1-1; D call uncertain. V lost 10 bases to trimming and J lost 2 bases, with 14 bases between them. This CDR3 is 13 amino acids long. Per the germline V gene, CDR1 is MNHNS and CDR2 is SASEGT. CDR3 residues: CATTWESNTEAFF. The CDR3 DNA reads TGTGCCACTACCTGGGAGTCTAACACTGAAGCTTTCTTT.

The CDR3 DNA sequence: TGTGCCAGCAGCCCGGTAGAGGGTGGCCCACTGGGCTACACCTTC. Its translation is CASSPVEGGPLGYTF. The chain couples TRBV7-2 to TRBJ1-2; D not resolved. Trimming left V 5 bases short and J 8 bases short, with 21 bases between. Per germline, CDR1 SGHTA and CDR2 FQGNSA. The CDR3 loop spans 15 amino acids.

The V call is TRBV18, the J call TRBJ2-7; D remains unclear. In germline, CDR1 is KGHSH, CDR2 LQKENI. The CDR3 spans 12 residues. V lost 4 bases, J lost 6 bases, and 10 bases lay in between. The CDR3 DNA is TGTGCCAGCTCACAGACCGTTAGCGAGCAGTACGTC. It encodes CASSQTVSEQYV.

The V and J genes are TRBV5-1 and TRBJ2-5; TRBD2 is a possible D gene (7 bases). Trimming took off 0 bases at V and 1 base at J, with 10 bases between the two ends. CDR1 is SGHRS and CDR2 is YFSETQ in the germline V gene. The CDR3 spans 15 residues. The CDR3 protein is CASSLAGGAQETQYF. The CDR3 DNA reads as TGCGCCAGCAGCTTGGCGGGGGGCGCCCAAGAGACCCAGTACTTC.

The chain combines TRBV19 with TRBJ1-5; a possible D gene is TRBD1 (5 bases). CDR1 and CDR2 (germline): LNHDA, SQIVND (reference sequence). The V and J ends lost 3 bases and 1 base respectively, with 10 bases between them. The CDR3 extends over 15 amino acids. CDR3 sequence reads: CASSMEGMSNQPQHF. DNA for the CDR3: TGTGCCAGTAGTATGGAGGGGATGAGCAATCAGCCCCAGCATTTT. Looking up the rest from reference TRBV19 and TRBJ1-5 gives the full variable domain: DGGITQSPKYLFRKEGQNVTLSCEQNLNHDAMYWYRQDPGQGLRLIYYSQIVNDFQKGDIAEGYSVSREKKESFPLTVTSAQKNPTAFYLCASSMEGMSNQPQHFGDGTRLSIL.

The CDR3 nucleotides read TGCGCCAGCAGACCCGGGACAGGGTCCCCCTTAGCCAAAAACATTCAGTACTTC. Protein sequence: CASRPGTGSPLAKNIQYF. V and J are TRBV4-3 and TRBJ2-4, with TRBD1 matching over 9 bases. The V segment lost 6 bases and the J segment 0 bases; nucleotides outside the gene matches: 12. This CDR3 is built from 18 residues. Germline CDR1 and CDR2: LGHNA and YSLEER.

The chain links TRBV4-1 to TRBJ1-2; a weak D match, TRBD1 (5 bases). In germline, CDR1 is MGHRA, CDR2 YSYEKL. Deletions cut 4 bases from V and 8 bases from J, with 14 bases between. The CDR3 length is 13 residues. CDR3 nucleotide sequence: TGCGCCAGCAGCCCCGTAGGAGGGGCGGGCTACACCTTC. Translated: CASSPVGGAGYTF.

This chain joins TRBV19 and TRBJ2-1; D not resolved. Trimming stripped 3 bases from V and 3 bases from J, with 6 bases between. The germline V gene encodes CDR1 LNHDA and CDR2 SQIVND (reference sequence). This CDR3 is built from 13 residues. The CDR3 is CASSIGLYNEQFF. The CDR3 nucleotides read TGTGCCAGTAGTATTGGGCTCTACAATGAGCAGTTCTTC.

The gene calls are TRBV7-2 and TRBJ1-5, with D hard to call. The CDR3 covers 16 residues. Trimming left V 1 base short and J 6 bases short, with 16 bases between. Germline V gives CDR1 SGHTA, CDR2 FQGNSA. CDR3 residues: CASSLGAGLGTQPQHF. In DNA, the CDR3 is TGTGCCAGCAGCTTAGGCGCGGGGTTAGGAACTCAGCCCCAGCATTTT.

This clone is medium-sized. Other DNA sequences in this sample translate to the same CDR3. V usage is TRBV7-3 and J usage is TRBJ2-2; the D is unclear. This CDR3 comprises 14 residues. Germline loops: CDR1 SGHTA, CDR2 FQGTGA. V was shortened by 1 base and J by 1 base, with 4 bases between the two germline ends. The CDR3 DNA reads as TGTGCCAGCAGCTTAAGCAGGAACACCGGGGAGCTGTTTTTT. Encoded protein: CASSLSRNTGELFF.

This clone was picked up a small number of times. CDR3 region: CASSRAGQGDQAFF. CDR3 sequence (DNA): TGCGCCAGCAGCCGGGCCGGACAGGGTGACCAAGCTTTCTTT. This rearrangement joins TRBV4-1 to TRBJ1-1; 8 nucleotides align to TRBD1. Germline CDR1 MGHRA, CDR2 YSYEKL. CDR3 length: 14 residues. V lost 4 bases to trimming and J lost 9 bases; unmatched junction nucleotides: 10.